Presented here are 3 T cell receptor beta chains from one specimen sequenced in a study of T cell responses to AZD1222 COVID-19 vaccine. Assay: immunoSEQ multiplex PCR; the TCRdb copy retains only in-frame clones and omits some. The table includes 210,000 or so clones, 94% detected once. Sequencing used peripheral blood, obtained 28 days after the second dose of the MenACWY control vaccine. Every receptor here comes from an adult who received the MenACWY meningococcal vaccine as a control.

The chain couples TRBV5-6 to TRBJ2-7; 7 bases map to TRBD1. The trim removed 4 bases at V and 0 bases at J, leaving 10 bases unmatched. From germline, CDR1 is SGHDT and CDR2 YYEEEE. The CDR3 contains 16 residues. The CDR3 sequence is CASSPRGGLSSYEQYF. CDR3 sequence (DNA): TGTGCCAGCAGCCCGCGAGGGGGCCTAAGCTCCTACGAGCAGTACTTC.

CDR3 amino acids: CASSHLTSGGNYEQYF. The DNA of the CDR3 is TGTGCCAGCAGCCACCTGACTAGCGGGGGAAACTACGAGCAGTACTTC. The chain combines TRBV3-1 (or the pseudogene TRBV3-2) with TRBJ2-7; 12 bases match TRBD2. CDR3 length: 16 residues. The germline V gene has CDR1 LGHDT and CDR2 YNNKEL (reference sequence). With V trimmed by 3 bases and J by 3 bases, 6 bases remained unmatched.

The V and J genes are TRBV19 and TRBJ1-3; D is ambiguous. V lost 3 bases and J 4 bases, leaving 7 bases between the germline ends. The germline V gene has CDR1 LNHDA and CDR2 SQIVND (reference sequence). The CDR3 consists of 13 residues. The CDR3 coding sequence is TGTGCCAGTAGTATTACTCAGGGAAACACCATATATTTT. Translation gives CASSITQGNTIYF.